The rows below give T cell receptor beta chains drawn from one sample of a study of early T cells in non-severe SARS-CoV-2 infection. In TCRdb, the 5' RACE reads were re-called with MiXCR into one record per CDR3 protein. The data show 66,000 or so distinct CDR3 sequences, with approximately 13% seen just once and roughly 8% held by the top ten. Sequencing was carried out using whole blood. The receptor set was obtained from an adult who was a healthcare worker with PCR-confirmed SARS-CoV-2 infection or an uninfected control (not recorded which). CDR3s include the opening cysteine and the closing phenylalanine or tryptophan. Fields, in order: clone size, D gene, J gene, V gene, CDR3 DNA, CDR3 protein. The D gene is left open where the match is weak. Not every row has a clone size; where given, it reads once, few, many or a size class.

NA | NA | TRBJ1-1 | TRBV28 | TGTGCCAGCAGTTATTCGGGGATGGGAACTGAAGCTTTCTTT | CASSYSGMGTEAFF
few | TRBD2 | TRBJ2-1 | TRBV24-1 | TGTGCCACCAGTGATCCGCCTGGTTCGGCTAGCGGGAGATCCAATGAGCAGTTCTTC | CATSDPPGSASGRSNEQFF
few | TRBD1 | TRBJ2-7 | TRBV6-9 | TGTGCCAGCAGTTATCGTGGGACAGGTTTCGACGAGCAGTACTTC | CASSYRGTGFDEQYF
NA | TRBD1 | TRBJ2-3 | TRBV3-1 | TGTGCCAGCAGCCCCCGGGACAGGGGTGCATTGGATACGCAGTATTTT | CASSPRDRGALDTQYF
many | NA | TRBJ1-2 | TRBV29-1 | TGCAGCGTTGGGGCCTATGGCTACACCTTC | CSVGAYGYTF
many | TRBD2 | TRBJ2-3 | TRBV7-3 | TGTGCCAGCAGCCTAGCGGGAGGTGCAACAGATACGCAGTATTTT | CASSLAGGATDTQYF
few | TRBD1 | TRBJ2-1 | TRBV12-3/TRBV12-4 | TGTGCCAGCAGTTCACAGGGGGCTGGATACAATGAGCAGTTCTTC | CASSSQGAGYNEQFF
NA | NA | TRBJ2-7 | TRBV2 | TGTGCCAGCCGGGACAACCTATCCTACGAGCAGTACTTC | CASRDNLSYEQYF
NA | NA | TRBJ1-2 | TRBV7-9 | TGTGCCAGCAGCTTATCGGAGGACTATGGCTACACCTTC | CASSLSEDYGYTF
many | NA | TRBJ2-3 | TRBV4-3 | TGCGCCAGCAGCTATCAAGCGGGAGATACGCAGTATTTT | CASSYQAGDTQYF
many | NA | TRBJ1-1 | TRBV6-1 | TGTGCCAGCAGTGAAGAAGGCGGACGGTTGAACACTGAAGCTTTCTTT | CASSEEGGRLNTEAFF
few | NA | TRBJ2-7 | TRBV6-6 | TGTGCCAGCAGTGACCGGGTTTTTGCAAGCTCCTACGAGCAGTACTTC | CASSDRVFASSYEQYF
NA | NA | TRBJ2-1 | TRBV3-1 | TGTGCCAGCAGCCAAGTTCTTTTCAATGAGCAGTTCTTC | CASSQVLFNEQFF
many | NA | TRBJ1-1 | TRBV10-3 | TGTGCCATCAGTGTCAGGCAGGGATTATCTGAAGCTTTCTTT | CAISVRQGLSEAFF
many | NA | TRBJ2-7 | TRBV7-9 | TGTGCCAGCAGCCGGGACCCCTACGAGCAGTACTTC | CASSRDPYEQYF
NA | NA | TRBJ1-1 | TRBV19 | TGTGCCAGTAGTATCCAGGTAGGGACTGAAGCTTTCTTT | CASSIQVGTEAFF
few | NA | TRBJ2-1 | TRBV4-2 | TGTGCCAGCAGCCAAGAGGAGTGGGGTGAGCAGTTCTTC | CASSQEEWGEQFF
NA | NA | TRBJ2-1 | TRBV21-1 | TGTGCCAGCAGCAAAGGGACTAGCGGTTACAATGAGCAGTTCTTC | CASSKGTSGYNEQFF
NA | NA | TRBJ2-1 | TRBV5-4 | TGTGCCAGCAGCTTTATAACGAGCTCCTACAATGAGCAGTTCTTC | CASSFITSSYNEQFF
few | NA | TRBJ1-1 | TRBV12-3/TRBV12-4 | TGTGCCAGCAGTTTAGGGCGTAGCGAAGCTTTCTTT | CASSLGRSEAFF
few | NA | TRBJ2-7 | TRBV15 | TGTGCCACCAGCAGAGGCATATCCTACGAGCAGTACTTC | CATSRGISYEQYF
NA | TRBD1 | TRBJ1-1 | TRBV20-1 | TGCAGTGCTTCGGACAGGGGCGGAGGTACTGAAGCTTTCTTT | CSASDRGGGTEAFF
NA | TRBD2 | TRBJ2-3 | TRBV2 | TGTGCCAGCAAGCGGGAGGGCCGCGCAGATACGCAGTATTTT | CASKREGRADTQYF
few | NA | TRBJ2-7 | TRBV7-9 | TGTGCCAGCAGCCCTTTAGGTTCTGGGTACGAGCAGTACTTC | CASSPLGSGYEQYF
few | NA | TRBJ2-7 | TRBV29-1 | TGCAGCGTTTCTCCGAACGCCTACGAGCAGTACTTC | CSVSPNAYEQYF
many | TRBD2 | TRBJ2-1 | TRBV19 | TGTGCCAGTAGTATAGATCCTAGCGGGTCCCTCAATGAGCAGTTCTTC | CASSIDPSGSLNEQFF
NA | NA | TRBJ2-7 | TRBV10-3 | TGTGCCATCCGCGGTTCCCTAGCTTACGAGCAGTACTTC | CAIRGSLAYEQYF
many | NA | TRBJ1-1 | TRBV28 | TGTGCCAGCAGTTCTTTACCCAGGGCTGAAGCTTTCTTT | CASSSLPRAEAFF
NA | TRBD1 | TRBJ1-2 | TRBV28 | TGTGCCAGCAGTTTCCACGGGACAGGGGGTTCCTATGGCTACACCTTC | CASSFHGTGGSYGYTF
NA | NA | TRBJ2-3 | TRBV11-3 | TGTGCCAGCAGCTTCTCTCTTGGAGATACGCAGTATTTT | CASSFSLGDTQYF
few | NA | TRBJ1-2 | TRBV19 | TGTGCCAGTAGTATCGGCCAGGGCTATGGCTACACCTTC | CASSIGQGYGYTF
many | NA | TRBJ2-5 | TRBV5-1 | TGCGCCAGCAGCTTGGGGGGGCAGGAGACCCAGTACTTC | CASSLGGQETQYF
many | TRBD2 | TRBJ2-5 | TRBV3-1 | TGTGCCAGCAGCCAAGATCTTGCGGGAGTAGGAGAGACCCAGTACTTC | CASSQDLAGVGETQYF